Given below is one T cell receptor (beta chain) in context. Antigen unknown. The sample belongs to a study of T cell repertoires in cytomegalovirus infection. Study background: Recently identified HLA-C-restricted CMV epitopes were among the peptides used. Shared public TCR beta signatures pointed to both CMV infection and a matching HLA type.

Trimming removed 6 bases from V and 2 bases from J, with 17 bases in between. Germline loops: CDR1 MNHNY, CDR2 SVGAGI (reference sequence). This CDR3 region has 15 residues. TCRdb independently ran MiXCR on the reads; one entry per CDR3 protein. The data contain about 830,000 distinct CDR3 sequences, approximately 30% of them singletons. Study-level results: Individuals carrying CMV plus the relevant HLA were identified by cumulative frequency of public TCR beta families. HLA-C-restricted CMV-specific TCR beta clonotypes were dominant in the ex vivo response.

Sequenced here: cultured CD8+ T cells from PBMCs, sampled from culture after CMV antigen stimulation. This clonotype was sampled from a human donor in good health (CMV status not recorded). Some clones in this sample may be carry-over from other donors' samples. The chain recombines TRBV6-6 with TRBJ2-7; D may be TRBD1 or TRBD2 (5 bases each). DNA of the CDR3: TGTGCCAGCAGCTACCCCGGGACGGCAACCTACGAGCAGTACTTC. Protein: CASSYPGTATYEQYF.